The clone carrying this T cell receptor beta chain was counted between two and nine times. The target antigen is unknown. Expressed TCRB transcripts were sequenced, since all the RNA that had been isolated was reverse transcribed. The study sequenced naive, central memory and regulatory T cell samples to an average of approximately 3.5 million reads. The protocol was immunoSEQ multiplex PCR, while the TCRdb copy is restricted to in-frame clones and leaves out a portion. The sample lists about 170,000 clones, around 7.8% seen once, with 0.94% in the top ten. On average, the one heparinised blood draw given by each donor was roughly 100 mL. The CDR3 length is 15 residues. Germline loops: CDR1 SGHRS, CDR2 YFSETQ. V lost 6 bases, J lost 1 base, and 17 bases lay in between. This sample is drawn from a study of beta chain features in type 1 diabetes. General observations from the study: Significant though moderate, a shortening of TCRB CDR3s appeared in all four CD4+ subsets of Type 1 diabetes patients. Cells that show high TCR expression could be over-represented by cDNA sequencing. A greater similarity of naive, central memory and Treg TCRB repertoires was seen among patients than among healthy donors.

The origin of this receptor is a woman aged 40 to 55 with type 1 diabetes. The specimen was central memory CD4+ T cells from blood. V is TRBV5-1 and J is TRBJ2-7; D possibly corresponds to TRBD2 (6 bases). DNA for the CDR3: TGCGCCAGCACCCCCGGAGGGGTCAAATCCTACGAGCAGTACTTC. Translation gives CASTPGGVKSYEQYF.